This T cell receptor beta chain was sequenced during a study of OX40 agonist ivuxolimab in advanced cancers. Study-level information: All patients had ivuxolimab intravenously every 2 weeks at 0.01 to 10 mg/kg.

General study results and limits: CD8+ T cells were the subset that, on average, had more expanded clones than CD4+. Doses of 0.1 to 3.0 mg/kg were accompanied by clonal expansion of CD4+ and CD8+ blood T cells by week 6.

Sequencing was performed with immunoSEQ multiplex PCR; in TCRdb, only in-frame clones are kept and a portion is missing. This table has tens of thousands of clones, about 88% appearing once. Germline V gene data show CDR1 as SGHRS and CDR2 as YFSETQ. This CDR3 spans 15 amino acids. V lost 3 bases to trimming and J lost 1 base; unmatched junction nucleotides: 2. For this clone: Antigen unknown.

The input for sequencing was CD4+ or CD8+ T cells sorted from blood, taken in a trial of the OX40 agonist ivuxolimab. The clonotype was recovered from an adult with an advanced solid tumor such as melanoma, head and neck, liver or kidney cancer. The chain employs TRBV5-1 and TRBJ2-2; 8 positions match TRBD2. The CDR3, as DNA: TGCGCCAGCAGCTCGGGACTAGTGAACACCGGGGAGCTGTTTTTT. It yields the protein CASSSGLVNTGELFF.